The 31 T cell receptor beta chains reported below all come from one sample, sequenced in a study of blood T cells in healthy people across ages. Using a J-beta primer mix together with a sample-barcoded 5' primer, a second PCR was run for roughly 7 to 12 cycles. TCRdb reanalysed the 5' RACE reads using MiXCR and keeps one entry per CDR3 protein. The sample lists some 800,000 distinct CDR3 sequences; under 55% were seen once. The sequenced sample was blood. These receptors originate from a man aged 55 to 70 in good health.

The rearrangement uses TRBV7-2 and TRBJ2-5, with 15 positions matching TRBD2. The length of the CDR3 is 17 residues. V gave up 4 bases and J gave up 3 bases; unmatched junction bases: 6. The V gene's germline CDR1 is SGHTA and CDR2 FQGNSA. The CDR3 DNA reads as TGTGCCAGCAGCTCACCGGGACTAGCGGGAGGCAAAGAGACCCAGTACTTC. Protein sequence: CASSSPGLAGGKETQYF.

The chain couples TRBV28 to TRBJ2-7; D may be TRBD1 (5 bases). The V end lost 6 bases, the J end lost 5 bases, and 20 bases lay between the germline ends. The CDR3 consists of 15 residues. Germline V CDR1 and CDR2: MDHEN, SYDVKM. The CDR3 sequence is CASRSPPGQGNEQYF. DNA for the CDR3: TGTGCCAGCAGATCACCGCCGGGCCAGGGAAACGAGCAGTACTTC.

V and J are TRBV20-1 and TRBJ1-6, with D maybe TRBD1 (5 bases). V lost 6 bases, J lost 5 bases, and 20 bases lay in between. Germline-derived CDR1 and CDR2 are DFQATT and SNEGSKA (reference sequence). CDR3 length equals 16 residues. CDR3 nucleotide sequence: TGCAGTGCGAAGGGGCCATCGTGGGGAGATAATTCACCCCTCCACTTT. This sequence encodes CSAKGPSWGDNSPLHF.

This clonotype has only a few counts. Here the CDR3 DNA reads TGTGCCATCAGTGTTACAGGGGGCGAAGTCACAGATACGCAGTATTTT. This sequence encodes CAISVTGGEVTDTQYF. The chain has TRBV10-3 and TRBJ2-3; 9 bases are shared with TRBD1. This CDR3 spans 16 amino acids. CDR1 is ENHRY and CDR2 is SYGVKD in the germline V gene. V lost 4 bases, J lost 2 bases, and 7 bases stayed unmatched.

For the CDR3, the DNA is TGTGCCAGCAGCGTCACCGGGACAGGGGTGCAGCCCCAGCATTTT. Its protein product is CASSVTGTGVQPQHF. The V call is TRBV7-2, the J call TRBJ1-5; 10 bases are a match to TRBD1. V shed 5 bases, J shed 7 bases, and the junction held 8 bases outside the gene matches. Germline lookup yields CDR1 SGHTA and CDR2 FQGNSA. This CDR3 is 15 amino acids long.

The chain carries TRBV12-3 or TRBV12-4 and TRBJ2-4; D remains ambiguous. Gene TRBJ2-7 matches the end of the DNA better, so the J call may be wrong. There are 13 residues in the CDR3. Here the CDR3 DNA reads TGTGCCAGCAGTTTAGAGAACCTTTACGAGCAGTACTTC. This translates into CASSLENLYEQYF.

The gene calls are TRBV20-1 and TRBJ2-1, with D possibly being TRBD2 (5 bases). The CDR3 extends over 12 amino acids. The germline V and J ends were trimmed by 6 bases and 8 bases, with 14 bases remaining between them. Germline CDR1 reads DFQATT; CDR2 reads SNEGSKA (reference sequence). The DNA of the CDR3 is TGCAGTGCCCGACGGGATTTGGATGAGCAGTTCTTC. Amino acids: CSARRDLDEQFF.

The chain carries TRBV5-1 and TRBJ2-1; no definite D call. V lost 0 bases, J lost 10 bases, and 8 bases lay in between. This CDR3 is built from 12 residues. Per germline, CDR1 SGHRS and CDR2 YFSETQ. The CDR3 region is CASSLGSTEQFF. The CDR3 coding sequence is TGCGCCAGCAGCTTGGGCAGCACAGAGCAGTTCTTC.

This clonotype has just a few counts. The V call is TRBV10-3, the J call TRBJ2-7, with 7 bases identical to TRBD1. Germline lookup yields CDR1 ENHRY and CDR2 SYGVKD. The CDR3 spans 14 residues. V dropped 6 bases and J dropped 5; count of bases not matched to a gene: 10. The CDR3 here is CAIRPTGARNEQYF. The CDR3 DNA sequence: TGTGCCATCAGGCCAACAGGGGCGAGAAACGAGCAGTACTTC.

The chain links TRBV15 to TRBJ2-2, with D maybe TRBD1 (5 bases). This CDR3 comprises 15 residues. Per the germline V gene, CDR1 is LNHNV and CDR2 is YYDKDF (reference sequence). Trimming removed 4 bases from V and 1 base from J, with 10 bases in between. CDR3 nucleotide sequence: TGTGCCACCAGCAAAAAAGGACAGAACACCGGGGAGCTGTTTTTT. It codes for CATSKKGQNTGELFF. Variable domain in full (rest from reference TRBV15 and TRBJ2-2): DAMVIQNPRYQVTQFGKPVTLSCSQTLNHNVMYWYQQKSSQAPKLLFHYYDKDFNNEADTPDNFQSRRPNTSFCFLDIRSPGLGDTAMYLCATSKKGQNTGELFFGEGSRLTVL.

This clonotype has more than one count but fewer than ten. V and J are TRBV20-1 and TRBJ1-5; 7 nucleotides align to TRBD1. The length of the CDR3 is 17 residues. Germline loops: CDR1 DFQATT, CDR2 SNEGSKA (reference sequence). The J segment lost 1 base and the V segment lost 3 bases, leaving 12 bases of the junction unmatched. The CDR3 here is CSASLMTGSGSNQPQHF. The CDR3 bases are TGCAGTGCTAGTCTTATGACAGGGAGCGGAAGCAATCAGCCCCAGCATTTT.

The chain uses TRBV5-5 and TRBJ2-7; D possibly matches TRBD1 or TRBD2 (5 bases each). Germline loops: CDR1 SGHKS, CDR2 YYEKEE (reference sequence). V was shortened by 3 bases and J by 5 bases, with 6 bases between the two germline ends. The CDR3 has 11 amino acids. The CDR3 sequence is CASSWGNEQYF. The CDR3 region has the DNA TGTGCCAGCAGCTGGGGGAACGAGCAGTACTTC.

The chain uses TRBV6-1 and TRBJ1-6; 7 nucleotides agree with TRBD1. This CDR3 spans 15 amino acids. J gave up 6 bases and V 3 bases, and 5 bases lay outside the gene matches. CDR1 MNHNS and CDR2 SASEGT come from the germline V gene. CDR3 DNA sequence: TGTGCCAGCAGTGAGCAGACAGGGTCTAATTCACCCCTCCACTTT. The encoded protein is CASSEQTGSNSPLHF.

This chain uses TRBV13 with TRBJ2-3; 12 nucleotides line up with TRBD2. Germline V gene lookup returns CDR1 PRHDT and CDR2 FYEKMQ (reference sequence). The V segment lost 4 bases and the J segment 1 base; nucleotides outside the gene matches: 3. CDR3 size: 16 residues. CDR3 bases: TGTGCCAGCAGCTCCCGGACTAGCGGGGGCACAGATACGCAGTATTTT. This translates into CASSSRTSGGTDTQYF.

The chain uses TRBV5-6 and TRBJ2-6; 7 bases match TRBD2. The ends lost 5 bases at V and 1 base at J; junction bases unmatched: 9. The CDR3 runs to 17 residues. Germline loops: CDR1 SGHDT, CDR2 YYEEEE. The CDR3 bases are TGTGCCAGCAGTTATTGGGGGGGTTTGTCTGGGGCCAACGTCCTGACTTTC. The encoded protein is CASSYWGGLSGANVLTF.

This clonotype was seen more than once but under ten times. The chain couples TRBV5-5 to TRBJ2-3; D may correspond to TRBD1 or TRBD2 (5 bases each). CDR3 length: 12 amino acids. V lost 7 bases, J lost 3 bases, and 9 bases lay in between. Germline CDR1 reads SGHKS; CDR2 reads YYEKEE (reference sequence). The CDR3 region has the DNA TGTGCCAGCGGGGACCCGACAGATACGCAGTATTTT. Its protein is CASGDPTDTQYF.

The chain has TRBV14 and TRBJ2-3; D uncertain. The germline V and J ends were trimmed by 0 bases and 6 bases, with 13 bases remaining between them. Germline V CDR1 and CDR2: SGHDN, FVKESK. This CDR3 is built from 15 residues. The CDR3 region is CASSQEYFLGDTQYF. DNA of the CDR3: TGTGCCAGCAGCCAAGAGTACTTTCTGGGGGATACGCAGTATTTT.

This clonotype was seen only a few times. The chain recombines TRBV20-1 with TRBJ2-7, with TRBD1 matching 9 bases. Germline V gene sequence: CDR1 DFQATT, CDR2 SNEGSKA (reference sequence). The J segment lost 3 bases and the V segment lost 3 bases, leaving 6 bases of the junction unmatched. The CDR3 has 14 amino acids. Here the CDR3 DNA reads TGCAGTGCTAGCTCCGGGACAGGGAACTACGAGCAGTACTTC. The encoded protein is CSASSGTGNYEQYF.

A few counts support this clonotype. The chain combines TRBV2 with TRBJ2-4; D might be TRBD2 (6 bases). The CDR3 length is 14 residues. Per the germline V gene, CDR1 is SNHLY and CDR2 is FYNNEI. V was clipped by 6 bases and J by 5 bases, with 14 bases between them. This chain's CDR3 is CASSGSQVQNIQYF. CDR3 in DNA: TGTGCCAGCAGCGGGAGCCAGGTCCAAAACATTCAGTACTTC. Looking up the rest from reference TRBV2 and TRBJ2-4 gives the full variable domain: EPEVTQTPSHQVTQMGQEVILRCVPISNHLYFYWYRQILGQKVEFLVSFYNNEISEKSEIFDDQFSVERPDGSNFTLKIRSTKLEDSAMYFCASSGSQVQNIQYFGAGTRLSVL.

The table lists this clonotype with a few counts. The chain joins TRBV3-1 to TRBJ1-2; D possibly corresponds to TRBD1 (5 bases). The germline gives CDR1 LGHDT, CDR2 YNNKEL (reference sequence). V gave up 2 bases and J gave up 2 bases, with 15 bases separating them. The CDR3 length is 16 residues. CDR3 sequence reads: CASSQSPGPTNYGYTF. In DNA form, the CDR3 reads TGTGCCAGCAGCCAATCTCCGGGACCCACGAACTATGGCTACACCTTC.

The rearrangement links TRBV27 to TRBJ2-3; TRBD1 is a possible D gene (7 bases). CDR3 length: 14 amino acids. Germline V CDR1 and CDR2: MNHEY, SMNVEV (reference sequence). V dropped 2 bases and J dropped 7 bases, with 13 bases sitting between them. The CDR3, as DNA: TGTGCCAGCAGTTTAAGGGGGCTAGCGTATACGCAGTATTTT. It is translated as CASSLRGLAYTQYF.

The chain uses TRBV12-5 and TRBJ1-1; D might be TRBD1 (6 bases). Germline CDR1 LGHNT, CDR2 FRNRAP. The V and J ends lost 5 bases and 1 base respectively, with 14 bases between them. The CDR3 is 15 amino acids. The CDR3 protein is CASGITTGGNTEAFF. DNA for the CDR3: TGTGCTAGTGGTATCACGACAGGTGGGAACACTGAAGCTTTCTTT.

The rearrangement uses TRBV29-1 and TRBJ2-5, with a weak D call TRBD1 (5 bases). This CDR3 has 13 amino acids. Germline CDR1 is SQVTM and CDR2 is ANQGSEA. V was pared by 4 bases and J by 4 bases, with 13 bases between. CDR3 sequence (DNA): TGCAGCGTTGGGGGCCTTGGCGGAGAGACCCAGTACTTC. Its protein product is CSVGGLGGETQYF.

The chain is built from TRBV24-1 and TRBJ2-1, with D tentatively TRBD1 or TRBD2 (5 bases each). The V end lost 3 bases, the J end lost 8 bases, and 13 bases lay between the germline ends. This CDR3 region has 14 residues. Germline assignment: CDR1 KGHDR and CDR2 SFDVKD. DNA for the CDR3: TGTGCCACCAGTGATACCAACCGGGACCATGAGCAGTTCTTC. It yields the protein CATSDTNRDHEQFF.

The chain carries TRBV7-9 and TRBJ1-6; 7 nucleotides align to TRBD1. CDR3 size: 15 residues. The germline V gene encodes CDR1 SEHNR and CDR2 FQNEAQ (reference sequence). The ends lost 5 bases at V and 8 bases at J; junction bases unmatched: 9. CDR3 amino acids: CASSKRQGFDSPLHF. CDR3 DNA: TGTGCCAGCAGCAAACGACAGGGCTTCGATTCACCCCTCCACTTT.

Only one count was recorded for this clonotype. A single base separates this from a much larger clone, so it may be a read error. The V call is TRBV5-1, the J call TRBJ2-7; D remains ambiguous. Germline loops: CDR1 SGHRS, CDR2 YFSETQ. The CDR3 sequence is 13 residues long. Trimming stripped 4 bases from V and 4 bases from J, with 12 bases between. CDR3 sequence (DNA): TGCGCCAGCAGCGTAAACCGGGTTTACGAGCAGTACTTC. As protein: CASSVNRVYEQYF.

The chain couples TRBV7-9 to TRBJ2-6; D unresolved. V was clipped by 5 bases and J by 0 bases, with 11 bases between them. CDR3 size: 16 residues. Germline loops: CDR1 SEHNR, CDR2 FQNEAQ (reference sequence). CDR3 in DNA: TGTGCCAGCAGCCCTTACCTACGCTCTGGGGCCAACGTCCTGACTTTC. It codes for CASSPYLRSGANVLTF.

The rearrangement links TRBV6-5 to TRBJ1-5; D is uncertain. V was pared by 10 bases and J by 6 bases, with 19 bases between. From germline, CDR1 is MNHEY and CDR2 SVGAGI. The CDR3 has 14 residues. The CDR3, as DNA: TGTGCCACCTCTTTCCGCGTCCAAGGTCAGCCCCAGCATTTT. Translated, it gives CATSFRVQGQPQHF.

This clonotype was recorded only once. This chain uses TRBV12-3 or TRBV12-4 with TRBJ2-7, with D maybe TRBD1 (7 bases). The DNA end is a closer match to TRBJ2-5, so the J assignment may be wrong. The CDR3 length is 14 residues. Here the CDR3 reads CASNPTGSEGTQYF. CDR3 nucleotide sequence: TGTGCCAGCAACCCGACAGGGTCGGAGGGGACCCAGTACTTC.

Concerning this clonotype itself: Germline and junction disagree at one end, which may indicate a read error. The chain joins TRBV29-1 to TRBJ1-2, with 9 bases matching TRBD1. This CDR3 region has 11 residues. Germline V CDR1 and CDR2: SQVTM, ANQGSEA. As DNA, the CDR3 is TGCGGCGTACAGGGGGCACGCGGCTACACCTTC. Its protein product is CGVQGARGYTF.

The rearrangement uses TRBV7-6 and TRBJ1-1; D might be TRBD1 (6 bases). There are 15 residues in the CDR3. Trimming removed 3 bases at V and 1 base at J, with 12 bases between. Germline V CDR1 and CDR2: SGHVS, FNYEAQ. In nucleotides, the CDR3 is TGTGCCAGCAGCTTCCGGACAGAAGCGAACACTGAAGCTTTCTTT. This translates into CASSFRTEANTEAFF.